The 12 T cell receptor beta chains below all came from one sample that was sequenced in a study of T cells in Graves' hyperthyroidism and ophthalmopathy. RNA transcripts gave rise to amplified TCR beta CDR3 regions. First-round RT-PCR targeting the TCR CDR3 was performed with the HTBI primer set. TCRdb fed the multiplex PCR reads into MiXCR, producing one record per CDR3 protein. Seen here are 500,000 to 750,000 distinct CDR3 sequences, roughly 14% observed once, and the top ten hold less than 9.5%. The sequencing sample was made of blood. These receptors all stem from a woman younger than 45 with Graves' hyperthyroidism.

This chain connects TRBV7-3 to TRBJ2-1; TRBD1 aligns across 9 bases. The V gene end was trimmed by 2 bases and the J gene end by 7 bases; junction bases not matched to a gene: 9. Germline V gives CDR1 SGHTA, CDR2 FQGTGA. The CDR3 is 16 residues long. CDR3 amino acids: CASSLGGTGLRNEQFF. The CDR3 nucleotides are TGTGCCAGCAGCTTAGGAGGGACAGGGCTGAGAAATGAGCAGTTCTTC.

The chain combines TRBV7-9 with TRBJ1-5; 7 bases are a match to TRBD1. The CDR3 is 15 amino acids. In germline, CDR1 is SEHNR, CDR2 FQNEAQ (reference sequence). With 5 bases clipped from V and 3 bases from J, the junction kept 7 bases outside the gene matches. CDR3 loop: CASSNGQEYNQPQHF. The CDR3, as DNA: TGTGCCAGCAGCAACGGACAGGAGTACAATCAGCCCCAGCATTTT.

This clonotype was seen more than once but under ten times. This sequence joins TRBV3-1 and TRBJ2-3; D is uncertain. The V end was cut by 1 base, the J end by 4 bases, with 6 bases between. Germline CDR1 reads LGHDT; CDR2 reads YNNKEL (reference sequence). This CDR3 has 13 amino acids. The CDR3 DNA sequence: TGTGCCAGCAGCCAAGGAGTTCCAGATACGCAGTATTTT. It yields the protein CASSQGVPDTQYF.

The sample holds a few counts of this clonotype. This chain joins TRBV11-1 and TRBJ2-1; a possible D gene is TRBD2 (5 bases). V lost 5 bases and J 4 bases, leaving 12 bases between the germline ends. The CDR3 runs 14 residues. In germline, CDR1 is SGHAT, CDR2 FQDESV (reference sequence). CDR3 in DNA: TGTGCCAGCAGCGAAGTCCGGGGATACAATGAGCAGTTCTTC. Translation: CASSEVRGYNEQFF. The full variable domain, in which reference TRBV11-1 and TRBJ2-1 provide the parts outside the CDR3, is EAEVAQSPRYKITEKSQAVAFWCDPISGHATLYWYRQILGQGPELLVQFQDESVVDDSQLPKDRFSAERLKGVDSTLKIQPAELGDSAMYLCASSEVRGYNEQFFGPGTRLTVL.

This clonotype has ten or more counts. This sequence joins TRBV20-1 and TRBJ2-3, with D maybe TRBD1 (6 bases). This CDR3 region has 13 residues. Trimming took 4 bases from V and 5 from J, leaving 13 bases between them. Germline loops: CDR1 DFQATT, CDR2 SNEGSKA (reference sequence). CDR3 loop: CSAKPQGRDTQYF. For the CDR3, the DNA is TGCAGTGCTAAACCTCAGGGGAGAGATACGCAGTATTTT.

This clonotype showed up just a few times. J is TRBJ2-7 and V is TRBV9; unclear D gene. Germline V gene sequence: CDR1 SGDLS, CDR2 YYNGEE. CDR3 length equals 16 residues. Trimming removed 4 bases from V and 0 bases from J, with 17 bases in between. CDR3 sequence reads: CASSPLVGVGSYEQYF. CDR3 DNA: TGTGCCAGCAGCCCCCTTGTAGGTGTGGGCTCCTACGAGCAGTACTTC.

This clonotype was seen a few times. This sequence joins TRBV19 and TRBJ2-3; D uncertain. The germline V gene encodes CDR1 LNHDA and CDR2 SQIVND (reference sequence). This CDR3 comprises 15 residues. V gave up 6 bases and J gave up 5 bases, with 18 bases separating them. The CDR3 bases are TGTGCCAGTAGACCTAACTCCTTGGGGAAAGATACGCAGTATTTT. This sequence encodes CASRPNSLGKDTQYF.

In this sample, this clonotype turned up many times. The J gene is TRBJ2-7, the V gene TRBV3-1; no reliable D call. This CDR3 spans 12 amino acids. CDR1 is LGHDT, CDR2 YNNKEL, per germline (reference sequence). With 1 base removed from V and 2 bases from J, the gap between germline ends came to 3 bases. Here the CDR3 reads CASSQGTYEQYF. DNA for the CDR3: TGTGCCAGCAGCCAAGGGACCTACGAGCAGTACTTC.

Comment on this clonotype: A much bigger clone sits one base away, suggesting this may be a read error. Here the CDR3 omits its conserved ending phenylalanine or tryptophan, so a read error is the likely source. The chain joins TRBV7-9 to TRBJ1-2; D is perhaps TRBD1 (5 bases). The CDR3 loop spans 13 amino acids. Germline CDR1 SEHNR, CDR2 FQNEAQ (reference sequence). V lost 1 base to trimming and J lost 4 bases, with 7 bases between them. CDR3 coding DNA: TGTGCCAGCAGCTTAGAGGGGCGCTATGGCTACACCCTC. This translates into CASSLEGRYGYTL.

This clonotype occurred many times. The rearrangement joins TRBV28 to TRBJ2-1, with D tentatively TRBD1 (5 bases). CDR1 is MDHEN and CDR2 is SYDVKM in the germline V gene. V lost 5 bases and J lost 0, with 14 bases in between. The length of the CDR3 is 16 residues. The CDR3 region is CASSHPLRGSYNEQFF. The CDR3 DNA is TGTGCCAGCAGTCACCCACTTAGGGGCTCCTACAATGAGCAGTTCTTC.

The CDR3 here is CSAPTGLTYNEQFF. The CDR3 DNA reads as TGCAGTGCCCCGACAGGGCTAACCTACAATGAGCAGTTCTTC. The V and J genes are TRBV20-1 and TRBJ2-1, with 7 bases identical to TRBD1. CDR1 and CDR2 (germline): DFQATT, SNEGSKA (reference sequence). This CDR3 spans 14 amino acids. J lost 2 bases, V lost 6 bases, and 7 bases had no gene match.

CDR3 protein: CASGFGQPQHF. In nucleotides, the CDR3 is TGTGCTAGTGGTTTTGGTCAGCCCCAGCATTTT. The J gene is TRBJ1-5, the V gene TRBV12-5; D gene ambiguous. V was cut by 3 bases and J by 6 bases, with 3 bases left in between. Germline CDR1 is LGHNT and CDR2 is FRNRAP. The CDR3 runs 11 residues.